The T cell receptor beta chain under discussion was sequenced for a study of blood T cell repertoires in COVID-19. Study-wide background: The samples span acute and convalescent COVID-19 from the United States, Italy and Spain. The analysed material was cDNA or gDNA that came from T cells, B-cell-depleted T cells, or PBMCs.

As handled by the study authors: Reference gene primer amplification gave estimated nucleated cell counts. TCRdb's copy holds only in-frame clones and misses some; the assay was immunoSEQ multiplex PCR. Clone size and V and J calls were adopted from that table, with D and trimming inferred from the DNA. There are approximately 230,000 clones in the sample; 88% occur only once, and 2% to 2.5% lies in the top ten. Per germline, CDR1 LGHNA and CDR2 YSLEER. This CDR3 spans 14 amino acids. The germline V and J ends were trimmed by 1 base and 5 bases, with 12 bases remaining between them. This rearrangement joins TRBV4-3 to TRBJ2-7; tentative D call: TRBD1 (6 bases). This clonotype originated in a woman aged 40-49 years who had recovered from COVID-19. The sequencing sample was made of peripheral blood. The CDR3 sequence is CASSQAVGDNEQYF. CDR3 nucleotide sequence: TGCGCCAGCAGCCAAGCGGTAGGGGACAACGAGCAGTACTTC.